Listed below are T cell receptor beta chains from one sample, sequenced in a study of blood T cell repertoires in COVID-19. The data were produced by immunoSEQ multiplex PCR, yet TCRdb's version contains in-frame clones alone and is incomplete. The table lists around 230,000 clones, approximately 86% of them singletons. Sequencing was performed on PBMCs or T cells enriched from blood (not recorded which). These receptors were collected from a young man with acute COVID-19. The CDR3 runs from the conserved cysteine through the conserved F or W. The order of the fields is clone size, V gene, J gene, CDR3 protein. Not every row has a clone size; where given, it reads once, few, many or a size class.

size: .; V: TRBV7-9; J: TRBJ2-7; CDR3: CASSSKTGKPYEQYF
size: few; V: TRBV27; J: TRBJ1-1; CDR3: CASRSLGGNTEAFF
size: .; V: TRBV6-2/TRBV6-3; J: TRBJ2-2; CDR3: CASSYPTAYSGELFF
size: .; V: TRBV7-2; J: TRBJ2-7; CDR3: CASSEASSNSFHPYEQYF
size: few; V: TRBV24-1; J: TRBJ1-5; CDR3: CATSDGTVNSNQPQHF
size: .; V: TRBV28; J: TRBJ1-1; CDR3: CASSPTQNTEAFF
size: once; V: TRBV5-5; J: TRBJ2-1; CDR3: CASSIGGVLRDEQFF
size: .; V: TRBV28; J: TRBJ1-1; CDR3: CASSLRDRGAKNTEAFF
size: .; V: TRBV5-4; J: TRBJ2-3; CDR3: CASSENRGRRHTQYF
size: .; V: TRBV28; J: TRBJ2-1; CDR3: CASSASGRAGNEQFF
size: .; V: TRBV5-1; J: TRBJ1-1; CDR3: CASTRNGGVTEAFF
size: .; V: TRBV20-1; J: TRBJ2-1; CDR3: CSARGRNEQFF
size: .; V: TRBV7-2; J: TRBJ2-1; CDR3: CASSLPGVSNEQFF
size: .; V: TRBV15; J: TRBJ1-4; CDR3: CATSTQTEGFEKLFF
size: .; V: TRBV6-2/TRBV6-3; J: TRBJ1-2; CDR3: CASTPATGTGRYGYTF
size: .; V: TRBV10-3; J: TRBJ1-1; CDR3: CAISSGQGAGTEAFF
size: once; V: TRBV5-8; J: TRBJ2-3; CDR3: CASTSKPDRLSTDTQYF
size: .; V: TRBV9; J: TRBJ1-4; CDR3: CASSAVDEKLFF
size: .; V: TRBV2; J: TRBJ1-5; CDR3: CASKEGVSNQPQHF
size: .; V: TRBV4-2; J: TRBJ2-5; CDR3: CASSGGVYRGRKETQYF
size: few; V: TRBV28; J: TRBJ1-6; CDR3: CASSLGQGTSSPLHF
size: .; V: TRBV3-1/TRBV3-2; J: TRBJ1-6; CDR3: CASSQDVQANSPLHF
size: .; V: TRBV3-1/TRBV3-2; J: TRBJ2-7; CDR3: CASSEGLEQYF
size: .; V: TRBV4-3; J: TRBJ2-3; CDR3: CASSQDKGSADTQYF
size: .; V: TRBV9; J: TRBJ2-7; CDR3: CASSVLGGGLHF
size: .; V: TRBV19; J: TRBJ2-1; CDR3: CASSIGKSSYNEQFF
size: .; V: TRBV27; J: TRBJ1-1; CDR3: CASTGWASTEAFF
size: .; V: TRBV5-1; J: TRBJ1-1; CDR3: CASSLAGTAMNTEAFF
size: once; V: TRBV27; J: TRBJ1-6; CDR3: CASSWGTAIYNSPLHF
size: .; V: TRBV9; J: TRBJ2-1; CDR3: CASSPRTSGNYNEQFF
size: .; V: TRBV6-1; J: TRBJ2-4; CDR3: CASSETNSGGDIQYF
size: .; V: TRBV5-4; J: TRBJ1-5; CDR3: CASSQGGSQPQHF
size: .; V: TRBV3-1/TRBV3-2; J: TRBJ2-1; CDR3: CASSPNRRGRVEQFF
size: .; V: TRBV28; J: TRBJ1-5; CDR3: CASRYRGGNQPQHF
size: .; V: TRBV27; J: TRBJ2-7; CDR3: CASSRGLAGVNEQYF
size: .; V: TRBV14; J: TRBJ1-1; CDR3: CASSQWTGNEGRWTEAFF
size: .; V: TRBV10-1; J: TRBJ2-3; CDR3: CASSQRGAGGIDTQYF
size: .; V: TRBV5-4; J: TRBJ2-1; CDR3: CASSLPSGESNEQFF
size: .; V: TRBV9; J: TRBJ2-7; CDR3: CASSVSGGYEQYF
size: .; V: TRBV19; J: TRBJ2-1; CDR3: CASSIGSGPMNEQFF
size: .; V: TRBV27; J: TRBJ2-7; CDR3: CASSLGQGSYEQYF
size: .; V: TRBV3-1/TRBV3-2; J: TRBJ2-1; CDR3: CASSQGQGEQFF
size: .; V: TRBV7-9; J: TRBJ2-1; CDR3: CASSFTGTSGRDEQFF
size: once; V: TRBV4-1; J: TRBJ2-5; CDR3: CASSPSSGHQETQYF
size: .; V: TRBV7-2; J: TRBJ1-2; CDR3: CASSLGTPAGGYTF
size: .; V: TRBV5-1; J: TRBJ1-2; CDR3: CASHQTGEAYGYTF
size: .; V: TRBV7-9; J: TRBJ2-3; CDR3: CASSSEGAKKASHTDTQYF
size: few; V: TRBV10-3; J: TRBJ2-1; CDR3: CATAPGGSHNEQFF
size: .; V: TRBV9; J: TRBJ2-3; CDR3: CASSVTLGGPDTQYF
size: .; V: TRBV7-9; J: TRBJ2-5; CDR3: CASSLFGGPNQETQYF
size: .; V: TRBV10-2; J: TRBJ2-6; CDR3: CASRTGSQTSGANVLTF
size: .; V: TRBV18; J: TRBJ1-3; CDR3: CASSPVNSGQGSRYSGNTIYF
size: .; V: TRBV19; J: TRBJ2-7; CDR3: CASSFSGRAYEQYF
size: .; V: TRBV4-1; J: TRBJ2-3; CDR3: CASSQEPGGPSDTQYF
size: .; V: TRBV7-9; J: TRBJ1-4; CDR3: CASSLGQIATNEKLFF
size: few; V: TRBV7-2; J: TRBJ1-3; CDR3: CASSRDSYSGNTIYF
size: .; V: TRBV7-3; J: TRBJ2-1; CDR3: CASSRTSGRSNEQFF